This is a list of T cell receptor beta chains from one sample in a study of cytomegalovirus exposure and HLA in healthy donors. Sequencing was performed with immunoSEQ multiplex PCR; in TCRdb, only in-frame clones are kept and a portion is missing. The sample includes 150,000 to 200,000 clones, about 82% of them seen just once. Sample: PBMCs. These receptors originate from a woman aged 18-29 years in good health and CMV-seronegative. Each CDR3 is given with its conserved first and last residue. A D gene is named only where the DNA matches it firmly. Clone size, where shown, is once, few, many, or a class for clones that have expanded.

>.|TRBV6-5|TRBJ1-5|.
TGTGCCAGCAGTTACAGTCCCCCGCGAGGTCAGCCCCAGCATTTT
CASSYSPPRGQPQHF
>.|TRBV7-2|TRBJ1-2|.
TGTGCCAGCAGCTTAGGCGGTCGGGGCTACACCTTC
CASSLGGRGYTF
>.|TRBV7-8|TRBJ1-1|.
TGTGCCAGCAGCTTAGACAGGGTCAGTGAAGCTTTCTTT
CASSLDRVSEAFF
>TRBD1|TRBV19|TRBJ2-7|.
TGTGCCAGTAGTCCGTACAGGGGACCTATATCCTACGAGCAGTACTTC
CASSPYRGPISYEQYF
>.|TRBV30|TRBJ1-2|.
TGTGCCTGGAGTGTAAAGGGGTCAGGTGGCAGTGGGGGCTACACCTTC
CAWSVKGSGGSGGYTF
>TRBD1|TRBV19|TRBJ2-7|.
TGTGCCAGTAGTATTTGGGGGACAGGGGGCCGGCGGTACGAGCAGTACTTC
CASSIWGTGGRRYEQYF
>.|TRBV4-2|TRBJ1-2|.
TGTGCCAGCAGCCAGGGGCCGGGCGGTGGCTACACCTTC
CASSQGPGGGYTF
>TRBD1|TRBV27|TRBJ1-2|few
TGTGCCAGCAGCCGACAGGGTTACTATGGCTACACCTTC
CASSRQGYYGYTF
>TRBD1|TRBV15|TRBJ2-7|.
TGTGCCACCAGCCACGGGACAGGGTCTTCCTACGAGCAGTACTTC
CATSHGTGSSYEQYF
>.|TRBV30|TRBJ1-3|.
TGTGCCTGGAGTGGCGGGTGGTACGGCAGGATCTCTGGAAACACCATATATTTT
CAWSGGWYGRISGNTIYF
>TRBD2|TRBV6-1|TRBJ2-3|.
TGTGCCAGCAGTGAAGCGCGGGGGGGTACGCAGTATTTT
CASSEARGGTQYF
>TRBD2|TRBV7-6|TRBJ2-7|few
TGTGCCAGCAGCTTAGCCGGTTTCGGGACTAACGACTACGAGCAGTACTTC
CASSLAGFGTNDYEQYF
>.|TRBV18|TRBJ1-1|.
TGTGCCAGCTCACTCAACCAGGGGACGGACAGTGAAGCTTTCTTT
CASSLNQGTDSEAFF
>TRBD2|TRBV30|TRBJ2-3|once
TGTGCCTGGAGTGTAATTAGGGCTAGCGGCCGCACAGATACGCAGTATTTT
CAWSVIRASGRTDTQYF
>TRBD1|TRBV30|TRBJ1-4|.
TGTGCCTGGAGTGCCGGACAGGGGGCTGGCGAAAAACTGTTTTTT
CAWSAGQGAGEKLFF
>.|TRBV19|TRBJ2-7|.
TGTGCCAGTAGTATAGTAGGCAGGGAGCAGTACTTC
CASSIVGREQYF
>TRBD1|TRBV7-9|TRBJ1-1|.
TGTGCCAGCAGCTGGGACAGGGAAAATGAAGCTTTCTTT
CASSWDRENEAFF
>TRBD1|TRBV5-1|TRBJ2-2|once
TGCGCCAGCCTCCCGACGGAACAGGGGGATTCCGGGGAGCTGTTTTTT
CASLPTEQGDSGELFF
>TRBD2|TRBV9|TRBJ2-1|once
TGTGCCAGCAGCGTAGTGAGTCTTCTCGGGACTAACAACTGGGATGAGCAGTTCTTC
CASSVVSLLGTNNWDEQFF
>TRBD1|TRBV9|TRBJ2-5|.
TGTGCCAGCAGCATCCGGGACAGGGTTGAGACCCAGTACTTC
CASSIRDRVETQYF
>.|TRBV5-1|TRBJ1-1|.
TGCGCCAGCAGCTTGGGGACAGAGGGGTCTGAAGCTTTCTTT
CASSLGTEGSEAFF
>TRBD2|TRBV5-1|TRBJ2-1|.
TGCGCCAGCAGTCGATCCGGGACTAGCGGCTTCTCCTACAATGAGCAGTTCTTC
CASSRSGTSGFSYNEQFF
>.|TRBV5-4|TRBJ1-4|.
TGTGCCAGCAGCTTGGGGATAGCTCGAGATGAAAAACTGTTTTTT
CASSLGIARDEKLFF
>TRBD2|TRBV4-1|TRBJ2-5|few
TGCGCCAGCAGCCAAGATAGCGGGGAGTGGGAGACCCAGTACTTC
CASSQDSGEWETQYF
>.|TRBV7-9|TRBJ1-1|.
TGTGCCAGCAGCTTAAGCAGGGTGGAAACTGAAGCTTTCTTT
CASSLSRVETEAFF
>TRBD1|TRBV28|TRBJ2-7|.
TGTGCCAGCAATAGCCTCCCCGGGACAGGGGACTACGAGCAGTACTTC
CASNSLPGTGDYEQYF
>.|TRBV6-4|TRBJ2-3|.
TGTGCCAGCAGTGACTCGCGGACAGCCTGGGATACGCAGTATTTT
CASSDSRTAWDTQYF
>.|TRBV10-3|TRBJ1-1|.
TGTGCCATCGGGGCAGACACTATGAACACTGAAGCTTTCTTT
CAIGADTMNTEAFF
>.|TRBV6-4|TRBJ1-1|.
TGTGCCAGCCCTTGGAGGGGGGAGGGGAACACTGAAGCTTTCTTT
CASPWRGEGNTEAFF
>.|TRBV21-1|TRBJ2-7|.
TGTGCCAGCAGCAAATTGAAACAGTTCCTTTCCTACGAGCAGTACTTC
CASSKLKQFLSYEQYF
>TRBD2|TRBV19|TRBJ2-5|few
TGTGCCAGTAGCTCTAGCGGGCAAGAGACCCAGTACTTC
CASSSSGQETQYF